The clone carrying this T cell receptor beta chain was recorded once. Its target is not known. This record comes from a study of T cell responses to AZD1222 COVID-19 vaccine. Study at large: Second doses at about 4 or about 12 weeks were pooled.

Germline V gene lookup returns CDR1 SGHNT and CDR2 YYREEE (reference sequence). The CDR3 spans 14 residues. Between the trimmed V and J ends, which lost 3 bases and 7 bases, there was a span of 11 bases. Method: immunoSEQ multiplex PCR; TCRdb's copy keeps in-frame clones and lacks some. The sample carries 90,000 to 120,000 clones, about 89% recorded once. Study conclusions and caveats: Females made up more of the donors, who were largely white British, and clonal diversity may have come out too low. As reported, nearly half of all spike-specific TCRs target variant regions that are unmutated. Only a handful of AZD1222 recipients tested seropositive at baseline.

The chain has TRBV5-4 and TRBJ1-6, with D perhaps TRBD1 (6 bases). The source was peripheral blood, collected on day 0 of AZD1222 vaccination. The receptor was derived from an adult in good health. The CDR3 region is CASSSRGHNSPLHF. In DNA form, the CDR3 reads TGTGCCAGCAGCTCGAGGGGACACAATTCACCCCTCCACTTT.